Listed below are T cell receptor beta chains from one sample, sequenced in a study of cytomegalovirus exposure and HLA in healthy donors. The repertoire was sequenced with immunoSEQ multiplex PCR; TCRdb's copy has only in-frame clones and lacks some. The table records 100,000 to 150,000 clones, 74% of them present only once. The source material was PBMCs. The receptors originated from a man in his forties in good health and CMV-seropositive. CDR3s include the opening cysteine and the closing phenylalanine or tryptophan. Each record gives: J gene, V gene, D gene, clone size, CDR3 DNA, CDR3 protein. A D gene is named only where the DNA matches it firmly. Rows give clone size only sometimes, using once, few, many, or a class for an expanded clone.

TRBJ1-1,TRBV6-7,.,once,TGTGCCAGCAGACAAGGGGGCACTGAAGCTTTCTTT,CASRQGGTEAFF
TRBJ1-3,TRBV5-1,.,once,TGCGCCAGCAGGTCGGGGTCCTCTGGAAACACCATATATTTT,CASRSGSSGNTIYF
TRBJ2-2,TRBV28,TRBD1,.,TGTGCCAGCAGTCGCCGGGACAGTCGGACCGGGGAGCTGTTTTTT,CASSRRDSRTGELFF
TRBJ2-5,TRBV11-2,.,few,TGTGCCAGCAGCCCGTCACGCGGAAGAACCCAGTACTTC,CASSPSRGRTQYF
TRBJ2-7,TRBV7-6,.,.,TGTGCCAGCACCCAAAACGCCGGGACAAAGTACGAGCAGTACTTC,CASTQNAGTKYEQYF
TRBJ2-7,TRBV7-9,TRBD2,.,TGTGCCAGCAGCTTAACGGCTAGCGGGATTTACGAGCAGTACTTC,CASSLTASGIYEQYF
TRBJ2-1,TRBV5-1,.,.,TGCGCCAGCAGCCAGGTCATCAACAATGAGCAGTTCTTC,CASSQVINNEQFF
TRBJ2-3,TRBV12-5,.,.,TGTGCTAGTGGTTTGTCAAGGGGCACCACAGATACGCAGTATTTT,CASGLSRGTTDTQYF
TRBJ1-2,TRBV5-4,.,.,TGTGCCAGCAGCTTGGACGGGACATCCTATGGCTACACCTTC,CASSLDGTSYGYTF
TRBJ1-6,TRBV10-1,.,.,TGCGCCAGCAGTGAGTCCGGACCGGGGAATTCACCCCTCCACTTT,CASSESGPGNSPLHF
TRBJ2-2,TRBV25-1,.,.,TGTGCCAGCAGTGATTTAATATCCCGCACCGGGGAGCTGTTTTTT,CASSDLISRTGELFF
TRBJ1-3,TRBV4-1,.,.,TGCGCCAGCAGCTGGGCGTTGAGCTCTGGAAACACCATATATTTT,CASSWALSSGNTIYF
TRBJ2-1,TRBV6-5,TRBD2,.,TGTGCCAGCAGTTCCTTTGGTAGCGGGAGGGCCGAGGAGCAGTTCTTC,CASSSFGSGRAEEQFF
TRBJ1-1,TRBV19,.,once,TGTGCCAGTAGAAGACAGGCCCGTAACACTGAAGCTTTCTTT,CASRRQARNTEAFF
TRBJ2-1,TRBV5-1,TRBD2,.,TGCGCCAGCAGCTTCAAAAGGGAGGGAGGAAAGAATGAGCAGTTCTTC,CASSFKREGGKNEQFF
TRBJ1-4,TRBV7-9,.,.,TGTGCCAGCAGCTCGGAGCCGGGGGGTGAAAAACTGTTTTTT,CASSSEPGGEKLFF
TRBJ1-1,TRBV19,.,.,TGTGCCAGTAGTCGCCCCGGGACACTGAACACTGAAGCTTTCTTT,CASSRPGTLNTEAFF
TRBJ2-2,TRBV4-1,.,.,TGCGCCAGCAGCCAAGATCGGGGTGGGACCGGGGAGCTGTTTTTT,CASSQDRGGTGELFF
TRBJ1-1,TRBV6-1,TRBD1,.,TGTGCCAGCAGCGGACAGGCCAAGCTATCTGAAGCTTTCTTT,CASSGQAKLSEAFF
TRBJ2-3,TRBV4-2,.,.,TGTGCCAGCAGCCAAGCGGGGGGCGGAGATACGCAGTATTTT,CASSQAGGGDTQYF
TRBJ2-7,TRBV5-4,.,.,TGTGCCAGCAGCTCATCCGGGACTTCTCATCCCTACGAGCAGTACTTC,CASSSSGTSHPYEQYF
TRBJ1-3,TRBV10-3,TRBD1,.,TGTGCCATCGGCCTGGGACAGGGCTTAAACACCATATATTTT,CAIGLGQGLNTIYF
TRBJ2-3,TRBV27,TRBD1,.,TGTGCCAGCAGTTTACAGGGGGTAGATACGCAGTATTTT,CASSLQGVDTQYF
TRBJ1-1,TRBV9,TRBD1,.,TGTGCCAGCAGCGTCAGTCCAGGGGGATCGGCCACTGAAGCTTTCTTT,CASSVSPGGSATEAFF
TRBJ2-2,TRBV27,.,.,TGTGCCAGCAGTCCAGGGGTAACCGGGGAGCTGTTTTTT,CASSPGVTGELFF
TRBJ1-2,TRBV27,.,once,TGTGCCAGCAGTCTTAACGGGATCTATGGCTACACCTTC,CASSLNGIYGYTF
TRBJ1-2,TRBV5-1,TRBD1,.,TGCGCCAGCAGCCGGCGGGACAGCTATGGCTACACCTTC,CASSRRDSYGYTF
TRBJ2-7,TRBV6-1,TRBD2,.,TGTGCCAGCAGTGCCGGGACTAGCGGCTCCTACGAGCAGTACTTC,CASSAGTSGSYEQYF
TRBJ2-5,TRBV7-9,.,few,TGTGCCAGCAGCTTACTCGCGAGAGAGACCCAGTACTTC,CASSLLARETQYF
TRBJ2-7,TRBV20-1,.,.,TGCAGTGCTAGAGTGGGCCACGAGCAGTACTTC,CSARVGHEQYF
TRBJ2-7,TRBV6-1,TRBD2,.,TGTGCCAGCAGGTCAGCGGGAGTGAAGGGGGAGCAGTACTTC,CASRSAGVKGEQYF
TRBJ2-1,TRBV14,TRBD1,.,TGTGCCAGCAGCCAAGTCGGGACAGGAGCTTTCTACAATGAGCAGTTCTTC,CASSQVGTGAFYNEQFF
TRBJ1-6,TRBV6-5,.,.,TGTGCCAGCCGTCGAGAAGGGGTCAATTCACCCCTCCACTTT,CASRREGVNSPLHF
TRBJ2-5,TRBV7-9,.,.,TGTGCCAGCAGCTTAGCTTGGAGGGAACAGACCCAGTACTTC,CASSLAWREQTQYF
TRBJ1-5,TRBV19,TRBD1,once,TGTGCCAGTACCTTACAGGGGCGAAATCAGCCCCAGCATTTT,CASTLQGRNQPQHF
TRBJ1-2,TRBV6-6,.,few,TGTGCCAGCAGTTCCCCCGGCAGGACACTGTACACCTTC,CASSSPGRTLYTF
TRBJ2-1,TRBV10-3,TRBD1,.,TGTGCCATCAGTGGGTACCGGGACAGATTCAATGAGCAGTTCTTC,CAISGYRDRFNEQFF
TRBJ1-1,TRBV19,.,.,TGTGCCAGTAGTATTAAGGGGCTGAACACTGAAGCTTTCTTT,CASSIKGLNTEAFF
TRBJ1-6,TRBV7-2,.,few,TGTGCCAGCAGCTCGGGAGGTCATTCACCCCTCCACTTT,CASSSGGHSPLHF
TRBJ1-1,TRBV11-2,TRBD1,.,TGTGCCAGCAGCTTATCAGGGGGTACTGAAGCTTTCTTT,CASSLSGGTEAFF
TRBJ2-3,TRBV6-5,.,.,TGTGCCAGCAGTCCTTTTGCGGGTGCAGATACGCAGTATTTT,CASSPFAGADTQYF
TRBJ2-1,TRBV15,TRBD2,.,TGTGCCACCAGCAGAGCAAACGTGGCTAGCGGTGACAATGAGCAGTTCTTC,CATSRANVASGDNEQFF
TRBJ2-1,TRBV29-1,.,.,TGCAGCGTTGAAAGCGGCGGGGGCGCCTACAATGAGCAGTTCTTC,CSVESGGGAYNEQFF
TRBJ1-6,TRBV5-5,.,.,TGTGCCAGCAGCTTGCTCCGGGCGGGAAATTCACCCCTCCACTTT,CASSLLRAGNSPLHF
TRBJ2-3,TRBV27,TRBD2,.,TGTGCCAGCAGTTCCGGGACTAGCGGTCCTGGCACAGATACGCAGTATTTT,CASSSGTSGPGTDTQYF
TRBJ1-4,TRBV19,TRBD1,few,TGTGCCAGTAGTATTCAGGGGGCGCGCGGTGAAAAACTGTTTTTT,CASSIQGARGEKLFF